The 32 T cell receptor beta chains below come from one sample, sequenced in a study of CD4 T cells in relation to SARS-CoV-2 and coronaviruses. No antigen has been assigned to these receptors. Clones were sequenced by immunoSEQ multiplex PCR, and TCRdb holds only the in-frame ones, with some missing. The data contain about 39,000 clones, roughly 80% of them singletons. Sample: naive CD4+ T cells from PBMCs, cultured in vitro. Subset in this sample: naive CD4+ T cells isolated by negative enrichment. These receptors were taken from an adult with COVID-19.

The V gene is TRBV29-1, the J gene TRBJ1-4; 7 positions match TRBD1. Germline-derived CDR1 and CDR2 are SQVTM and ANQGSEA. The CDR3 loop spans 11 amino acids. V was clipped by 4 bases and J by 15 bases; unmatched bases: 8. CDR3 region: CSVGQGGTMFF. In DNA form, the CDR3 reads TGCAGCGTTGGACAGGGTGGCACCATGTTTTTT.

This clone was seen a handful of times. CDR3 sequence: CAWSPRLSGNTIYF. In nucleotides, the CDR3 is TGTGCCTGGAGTCCGAGGCTCTCTGGAAACACCATATATTTT. The chain joins TRBV30 to TRBJ1-3; no firm D call. Germline CDR1 reads GTSNPN; CDR2 reads SVGIG (reference sequence). The CDR3 totals 14 residues. V lost 2 bases to trimming and J lost 0 bases, with 8 bases between them.

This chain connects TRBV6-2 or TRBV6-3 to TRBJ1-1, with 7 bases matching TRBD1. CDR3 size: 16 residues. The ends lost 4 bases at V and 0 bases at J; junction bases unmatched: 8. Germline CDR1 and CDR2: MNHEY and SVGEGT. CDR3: CASSSSEGAVNTEAFF. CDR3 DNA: TGTGCCAGCAGTTCCTCGGAGGGGGCGGTGAACACTGAAGCTTTCTTT.

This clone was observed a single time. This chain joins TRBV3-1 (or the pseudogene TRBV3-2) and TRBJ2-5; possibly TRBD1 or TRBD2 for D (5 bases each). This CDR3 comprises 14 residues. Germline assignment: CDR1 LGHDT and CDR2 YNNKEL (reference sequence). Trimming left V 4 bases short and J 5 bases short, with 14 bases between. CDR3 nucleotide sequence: TGTGCCAGCAGCCGAATAGGGACCGGGGAGACCCAGTACTTC. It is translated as CASSRIGTGETQYF.

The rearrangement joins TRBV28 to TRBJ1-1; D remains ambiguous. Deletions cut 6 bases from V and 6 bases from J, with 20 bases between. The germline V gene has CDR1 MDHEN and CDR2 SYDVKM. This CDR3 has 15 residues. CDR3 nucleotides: TGTGCCAGCAGATCTACCGGGCCCAGCTCCCCTGAAGCTTTCTTT. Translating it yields CASRSTGPSSPEAFF.

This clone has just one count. CDR3 amino acids: CASRGAGNTIYF. The DNA of the CDR3 is TGTGCCAGCAGAGGAGCCGGAAACACCATATATTTT. The rearrangement joins TRBV5-6 to TRBJ1-3; D is undetermined. The CDR3 loop spans 12 amino acids. Germline V CDR1 and CDR2: SGHDT, YYEEEE. V gave up 5 bases and J gave up 4 bases, with 7 bases separating them.

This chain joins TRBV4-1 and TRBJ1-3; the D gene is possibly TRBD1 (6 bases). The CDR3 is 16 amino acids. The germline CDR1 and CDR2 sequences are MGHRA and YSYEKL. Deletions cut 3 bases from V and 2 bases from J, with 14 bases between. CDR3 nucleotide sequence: TGCGCCAGCAGCCAGGCCGGCGCAGGGGCTGGAAACACCATATATTTT. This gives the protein CASSQAGAGAGNTIYF.

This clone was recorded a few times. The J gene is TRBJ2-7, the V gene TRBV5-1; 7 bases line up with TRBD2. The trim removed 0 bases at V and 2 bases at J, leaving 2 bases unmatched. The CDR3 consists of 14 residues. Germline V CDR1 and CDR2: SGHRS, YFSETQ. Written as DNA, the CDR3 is TGCGCCAGCAGCTTGGGGGACTATCCCTACGAGCAGTACTTC. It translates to CASSLGDYPYEQYF.

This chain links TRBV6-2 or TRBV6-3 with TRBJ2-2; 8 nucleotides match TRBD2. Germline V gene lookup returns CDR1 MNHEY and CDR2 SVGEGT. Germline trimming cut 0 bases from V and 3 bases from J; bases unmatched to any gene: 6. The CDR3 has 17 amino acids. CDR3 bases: TGTGCCAGCAGTTACTCGGCCGGGAGGGCGTACACCGGGGAGCTGTTTTTT. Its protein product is CASSYSAGRAYTGELFF.

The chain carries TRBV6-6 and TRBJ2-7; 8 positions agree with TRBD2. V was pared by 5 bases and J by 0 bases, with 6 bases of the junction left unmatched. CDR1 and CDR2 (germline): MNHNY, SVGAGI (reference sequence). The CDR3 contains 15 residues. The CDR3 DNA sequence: TGTGCCAGCAGTACTAGCGGAAGGAGCTCCTACGAGCAGTACTTC. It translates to CASSTSGRSSYEQYF.

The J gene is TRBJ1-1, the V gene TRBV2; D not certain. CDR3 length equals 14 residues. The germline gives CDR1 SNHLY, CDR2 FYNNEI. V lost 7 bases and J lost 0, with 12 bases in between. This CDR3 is CASKEGPMNTEAFF. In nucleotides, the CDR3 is TGTGCCAGCAAGGAAGGTCCCATGAACACTGAAGCTTTCTTT.

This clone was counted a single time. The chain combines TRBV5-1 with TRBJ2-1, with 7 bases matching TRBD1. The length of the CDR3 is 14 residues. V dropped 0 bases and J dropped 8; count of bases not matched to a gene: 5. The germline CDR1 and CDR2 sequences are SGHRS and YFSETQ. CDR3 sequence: CASSLGQGTHEQFF. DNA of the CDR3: TGCGCCAGCAGCTTGGGACAGGGTACCCATGAGCAGTTCTTC.

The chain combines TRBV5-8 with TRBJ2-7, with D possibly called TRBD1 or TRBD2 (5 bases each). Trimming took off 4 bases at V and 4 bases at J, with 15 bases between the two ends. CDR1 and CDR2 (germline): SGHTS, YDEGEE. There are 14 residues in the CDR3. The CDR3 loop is CASSHRDRLYEQYF. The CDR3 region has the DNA TGTGCCAGCAGCCACCGGGACCGGCTATACGAGCAGTACTTC.

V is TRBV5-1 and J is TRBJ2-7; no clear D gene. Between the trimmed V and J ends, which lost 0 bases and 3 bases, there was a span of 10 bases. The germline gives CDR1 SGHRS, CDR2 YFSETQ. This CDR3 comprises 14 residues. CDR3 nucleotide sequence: TGCGCCAGCAGCTTGGAACTGCCGGACTACGAGCAGTACTTC. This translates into CASSLELPDYEQYF. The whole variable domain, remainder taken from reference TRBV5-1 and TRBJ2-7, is KAGVTQTPRYLIKTRGQQVTLSCSPISGHRSVSWYQQTPGQGLQFLFEYFSETQRNKGNFPGRFSGRQFSNSRSEMNVSTLELGDSALYLCASSLELPDYEQYFGPGTRLTVT.

As DNA, the CDR3 is TGTGCCAGCAGCGTAGGAACAGACGCCTTCACCGGGGAGCTGTTTTTT. Protein sequence: CASSVGTDAFTGELFF. This chain uses TRBV9 with TRBJ2-2; D is undetermined. Germline loops: CDR1 SGDLS, CDR2 YYNGEE. The length of the CDR3 is 16 residues. V was trimmed by 0 bases and J by 4 bases, leaving 13 bases between them.

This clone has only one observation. DNA for the CDR3: TGCGCCAGCAGCCAAGTGGCGTACGCCTATAATTCACCCCTCCACTTT. Encoded protein: CASSQVAYAYNSPLHF. V gene TRBV4-1 combines with J gene TRBJ1-6, with unresolved D. The CDR3 covers 16 residues. Germline V lookup: CDR1 MGHRA, CDR2 YSYEKL. Deletions cut 1 base from V and 2 bases from J, with 9 bases between.

The chain's CDR3 is CASSSGTVTDTQYF. The CDR3 bases are TGTGCCAGTAGTAGCGGGACAGTCACAGATACGCAGTATTTT. This chain connects TRBV19 to TRBJ2-3; a possible D gene is TRBD1 (7 bases). Trimming removed 4 bases from V and 2 bases from J, with 10 bases in between. Germline V CDR1 and CDR2: LNHDA, SQIVND (reference sequence). The CDR3 spans 14 residues.

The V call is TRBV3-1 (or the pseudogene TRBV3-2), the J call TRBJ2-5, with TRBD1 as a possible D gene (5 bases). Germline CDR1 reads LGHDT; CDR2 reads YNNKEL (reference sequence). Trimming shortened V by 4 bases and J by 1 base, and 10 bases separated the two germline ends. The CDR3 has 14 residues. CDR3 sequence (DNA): TGTGCCAGCAGCCCAGGGTATCCCCAAGAGACCCAGTACTTC. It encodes CASSPGYPQETQYF.

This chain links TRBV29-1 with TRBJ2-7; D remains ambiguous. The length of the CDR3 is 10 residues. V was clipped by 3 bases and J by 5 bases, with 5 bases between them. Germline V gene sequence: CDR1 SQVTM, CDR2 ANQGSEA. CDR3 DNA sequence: TGCAGCGTTGAGGGTAACGAGCAGTACTTC. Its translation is CSVEGNEQYF.

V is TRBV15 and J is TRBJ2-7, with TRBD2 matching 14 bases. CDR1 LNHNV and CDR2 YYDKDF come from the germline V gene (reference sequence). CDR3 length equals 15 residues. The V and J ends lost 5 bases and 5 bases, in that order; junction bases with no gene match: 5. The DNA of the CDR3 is TGTGCCACCAGCCGACGGACTAGCGGGAGGAACGAGCAGTACTTC. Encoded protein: CATSRRTSGRNEQYF.

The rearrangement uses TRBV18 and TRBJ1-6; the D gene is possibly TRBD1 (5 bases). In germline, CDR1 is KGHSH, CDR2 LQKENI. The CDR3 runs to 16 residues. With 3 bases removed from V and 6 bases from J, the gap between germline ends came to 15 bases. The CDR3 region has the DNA TGTGCCAGCTCACCCCTGGGACGTCGGACTAATTCACCCCTCCACTTT. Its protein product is CASSPLGRRTNSPLHF.

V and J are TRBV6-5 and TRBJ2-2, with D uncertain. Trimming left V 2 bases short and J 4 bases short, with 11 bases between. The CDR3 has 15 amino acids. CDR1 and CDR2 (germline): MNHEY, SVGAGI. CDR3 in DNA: TGTGCCAGCAGTTACGCCCTCCACGGCACCGGGGAGCTGTTTTTT. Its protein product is CASSYALHGTGELFF.

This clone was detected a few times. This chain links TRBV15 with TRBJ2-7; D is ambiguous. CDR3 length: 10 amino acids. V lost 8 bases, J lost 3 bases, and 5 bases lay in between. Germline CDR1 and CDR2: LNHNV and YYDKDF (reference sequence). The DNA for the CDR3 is TGTGCCACCGTTCTCTACGAGCAGTACTTC. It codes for CATVLYEQYF.

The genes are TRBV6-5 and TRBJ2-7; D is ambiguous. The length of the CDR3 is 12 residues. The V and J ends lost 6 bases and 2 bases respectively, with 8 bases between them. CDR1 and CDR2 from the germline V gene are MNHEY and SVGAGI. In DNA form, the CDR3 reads TGTGCCAGCAGCCGCGACCCCTACGAGCAGTACTTC. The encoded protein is CASSRDPYEQYF.

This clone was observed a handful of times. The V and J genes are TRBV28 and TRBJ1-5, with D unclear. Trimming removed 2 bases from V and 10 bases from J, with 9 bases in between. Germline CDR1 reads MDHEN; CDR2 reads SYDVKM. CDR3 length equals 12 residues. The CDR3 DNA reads TGTGCCAGCAGTTTAATTCGTGGACCCCAGCATTTT. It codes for CASSLIRGPQHF.

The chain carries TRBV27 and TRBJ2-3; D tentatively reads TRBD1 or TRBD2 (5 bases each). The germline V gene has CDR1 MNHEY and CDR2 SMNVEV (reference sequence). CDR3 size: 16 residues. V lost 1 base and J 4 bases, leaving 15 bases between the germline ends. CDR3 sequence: CASSLLGDLEADTQYF. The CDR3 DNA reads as TGTGCCAGCAGTTTATTGGGGGATCTCGAAGCAGATACGCAGTATTTT.

The DNA of the CDR3 is TGCGCCAGCAGCTTGGTTACGGGCCCGGGACTAGCGGGAACCCTGGCCTACGAGCAGTACTTC. It encodes CASSLVTGPGLAGTLAYEQYF. V is TRBV5-1 and J is TRBJ2-7; 13 bases match TRBD2. Germline CDR1 SGHRS, CDR2 YFSETQ. Trimming at V came to 0 bases and at J to 2 bases, leaving 17 bases not matched to a gene. The CDR3 runs 21 residues.

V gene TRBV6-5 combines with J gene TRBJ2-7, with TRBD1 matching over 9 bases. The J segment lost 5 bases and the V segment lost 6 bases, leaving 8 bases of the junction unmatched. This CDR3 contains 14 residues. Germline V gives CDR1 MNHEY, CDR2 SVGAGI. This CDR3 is CASSRGQGANEQYF. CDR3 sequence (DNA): TGTGCCAGCAGCCGGGGACAGGGAGCCAACGAGCAGTACTTC.

CDR3 sequence reads: CASSKLGGLNQPQHF. The CDR3 DNA follows: TGTGCCAGCAGCAAACTTGGAGGGTTAAATCAGCCCCAGCATTTT. The J gene is TRBJ1-5, the V gene TRBV7-8; D is undetermined. V dropped 5 bases and J dropped 4 bases, with 15 bases sitting between them. Germline V gene data show CDR1 as SGHVS and CDR2 as FQNEAQ. The CDR3 is made up of 15 amino acids.

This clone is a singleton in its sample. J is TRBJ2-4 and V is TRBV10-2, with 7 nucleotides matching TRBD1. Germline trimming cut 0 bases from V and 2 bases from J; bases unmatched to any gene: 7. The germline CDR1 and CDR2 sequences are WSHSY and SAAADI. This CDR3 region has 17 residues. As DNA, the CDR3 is TGCGCCAGCAGTGAGTCTGAGGGGGCGCGAACCAAAAACATTCAGTACTTC. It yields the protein CASSESEGARTKNIQYF.

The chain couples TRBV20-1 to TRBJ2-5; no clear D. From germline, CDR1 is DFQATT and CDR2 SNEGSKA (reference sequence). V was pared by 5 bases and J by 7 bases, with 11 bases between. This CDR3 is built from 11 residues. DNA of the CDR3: TGCAGTGCTGGGCCGAAAGTGACCCAGTACTTC. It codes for CSAGPKVTQYF.

The CDR3 sequence: CASSDTGGSNTGELFF. CDR3 nucleotides: TGCGCCAGCAGCGACACAGGGGGTTCGAACACCGGGGAGCTGTTTTTT. This sequence joins TRBV5-1 and TRBJ2-2, with 8 positions matching TRBD1. CDR3 length equals 16 residues. Germline values: CDR1 SGHRS, CDR2 YFSETQ. The junction had 5 bases not matched to a gene; V was cut back by 4 bases and J by 0 bases.